This is a list of T cell receptor beta chains from one sample in a study of shared clonotypes between healthy human individuals. The protocol was immunoSEQ multiplex PCR, while the TCRdb copy is restricted to in-frame clones and leaves out a portion. The repertoire holds roughly 1,600,000 clones, roughly 98.5% seen once, with 0.36% in the top ten. The specimen sequenced was naive CD4+ T cells sorted from blood. These TCRs come from a man aged 30 to 45 in good health. Each CDR3 is given with its conserved first and last residue. D genes are given only for firm matches. Some rows mark clone size as missing; the rest say once, few, many or name a class of expanded clone.

J,size,V,D,DNA,CDR3
TRBJ2-7,.,TRBV7-2,.,TGTGCCAGCAGCCCAACCTTTGGAATTCTTGGGGAGCAGTACTTC,CASSPTFGILGEQYF
TRBJ2-7,.,TRBV5-4,TRBD1,TGTGCCAGCAGCGATACCGGGACAGGGCTTTACGAGCAGTACTTC,CASSDTGTGLYEQYF
TRBJ2-7,.,TRBV7-6,.,TGTGCCAGCAGCATGCAGACGGGATTCTACGAGCAGTACTTC,CASSMQTGFYEQYF
TRBJ2-1,.,TRBV4-3,TRBD2,TGCGCCAGCAGCCAAGACCCAGCGGGAGCCATTCGCTCTGAGCAGTTCTTC,CASSQDPAGAIRSEQFF
TRBJ1-3,.,TRBV6-5,TRBD1,TGTGCCAGCAGACAGGGGGCCTTCGGAAACACCATATATTTT,CASRQGAFGNTIYF
TRBJ2-5,.,TRBV16,TRBD1,TGTGCCAGCAGCCAATCGCTAAGTCTTGGGACAGGGAAAAAAGAGACCCAGTACTTC,CASSQSLSLGTGKKETQYF
TRBJ2-1,.,TRBV18,TRBD1,TGTGCCAGCTCGCCGGGACAGAGATACAATGAGCAGTTCTTC,CASSPGQRYNEQFF
TRBJ2-1,.,TRBV19,.,TGTGCCAGTAGAATTGACACTTTAACTGCCCAGTTCTTC,CASRIDTLTAQFF
TRBJ2-7,.,TRBV7-9,TRBD1,TGTGCCAGCAGCACAACAGGGGTACCCTACGAGCAGTACTTC,CASSTTGVPYEQYF
TRBJ2-3,.,TRBV6-1,TRBD2,TGTGCCAGCAGTGAAAGCGGGAGGGCCCTCGTAGATACGCAGTATTTT,CASSESGRALVDTQYF
TRBJ2-3,.,TRBV2,TRBD1,TGTGCCAGCAATTGGCAGGGGGTAGCAGATACGCAGTATTTT,CASNWQGVADTQYF
TRBJ2-2,.,TRBV29-1,TRBD1,TGCAGCGTCCTCAAACAAAAGCCCGGGACAGGGGCCGGGGAGCTGTTTTTT,CSVLKQKPGTGAGELFF
TRBJ2-3,.,TRBV7-9,.,TGTGCCAGCAGCTTCGACTCAGCCACAGATACGCAGTATTTT,CASSFDSATDTQYF
TRBJ2-5,.,TRBV29-1,.,TGCAGCGTTGAAGTGGAGGTTCCCCTAGAGACCCAGTACTTC,CSVEVEVPLETQYF
TRBJ1-5,.,TRBV4-3,.,TGCGCCAGCAGCCAAGCGGTAGGGGTAAGCAATCAGCCCCAGCATTTT,CASSQAVGVSNQPQHF
TRBJ2-7,.,TRBV6-5,TRBD1,TGTGCCAGCAGTCACGCTGCGGGACAGGGATACGAGCAGTACTTC,CASSHAAGQGYEQYF
TRBJ1-1,.,TRBV18,TRBD1,TGTGCCAGCTCATCTATCCAGGGGGACACTGAAGCTTTCTTT,CASSSIQGDTEAFF
TRBJ2-7,.,TRBV4-2,.,TGTGCCAGCAGCCACCAGTACGAGCAGTACTTC,CASSHQYEQYF
TRBJ1-4,.,TRBV9,.,TGTGCCAGCAGCCCACGACAAGGGCTCGAGGAAAAACTGTTTTTT,CASSPRQGLEEKLFF
TRBJ2-7,.,TRBV28,TRBD1,TGTGCCAGCAGTCTCCTAGGGACAGGGCCCTACGAGCAGTACTTC,CASSLLGTGPYEQYF
TRBJ1-5,.,TRBV28,.,TGTGCCAGCAGTTTCCTCCGGCAGGGATCAAATCAGCCCCAGCATTTT,CASSFLRQGSNQPQHF
TRBJ1-3,once,TRBV18,TRBD1,TGTGCCAGCTCACGGGACAGGACCTGGGTCGAGGAGGGAAACACCATATATTTT,CASSRDRTWVEEGNTIYF
TRBJ2-2,once,TRBV5-1,TRBD2,TGCGCCAGCCTCCAGGCGGGAGAGACCGGGGAGCTGTTTTTT,CASLQAGETGELFF
TRBJ2-5,.,TRBV18,.,TGTGCCAGCTCACCACGGCCTCAAGAGACCCAGTACTTC,CASSPRPQETQYF
TRBJ1-3,.,TRBV9,.,TGTGCCAGCAGCGTAAATCCCGTTAGTCGCTCTGGAAACACCATATATTTT,CASSVNPVSRSGNTIYF
TRBJ2-1,.,TRBV7-8,.,TGTGCCAGCAGCTTAGCGAGTGTGACGGGAGTAGCTTACAATGAGCAGTTCTTC,CASSLASVTGVAYNEQFF
TRBJ2-2,once,TRBV27,.,TGTGCCAGCAGTTTTCGAGTTTCGGCCGGGGAGCTGTTTTTT,CASSFRVSAGELFF
TRBJ1-2,.,TRBV9,.,TGTGCCAGCAGCGTTTCCGGGGGTGGCTACACCTTC,CASSVSGGGYTF
TRBJ2-2,.,TRBV9,.,TGTGCCAGCAGCGTAGTCGGGGAGCAGTTCGGGGAGCTGTTTTTT,CASSVVGEQFGELFF
TRBJ2-5,.,TRBV18,.,TGTGCCAGCTCACCTTTGGGGACCAACCAAGAGACCCAGTACTTC,CASSPLGTNQETQYF
TRBJ2-3,.,TRBV5-4,TRBD1,TGTGCCAGCAGCTTGGTCGGGACAGGGGGCGCAGATACGCAGTATTTT,CASSLVGTGGADTQYF
TRBJ2-1,.,TRBV29-1,.,TGCAGCGTTTGGGAGTCCTACAATGAGCAGTTCTTC,CSVWESYNEQFF
TRBJ2-5,.,TRBV5-1,.,TGCGCCAGCAGCCCCGGCCACTCACAAGAGACCCAGTACTTC,CASSPGHSQETQYF
TRBJ1-5,.,TRBV27,TRBD1,TGTGCCAGCAGTCCGGGACAGGGTTGGGATCAGCCCCAGCATTTT,CASSPGQGWDQPQHF
TRBJ1-1,.,TRBV18,TRBD1,TGTGCCAGCTCACCAGACAGGGTAGGAACTGAAGCTTTCTTT,CASSPDRVGTEAFF
TRBJ2-7,.,TRBV7-2,TRBD1,TGTGCCAGCAGCTCTGGACAGGGGGTCGAGCAGTACTTC,CASSSGQGVEQYF
TRBJ1-5,.,TRBV2,.,TGTGCCAGCAATGTTCGGGGCTATAGCAATCAGCCCCAGCATTTT,CASNVRGYSNQPQHF
TRBJ1-4,.,TRBV27,.,TGTGCCAGCAGTTTAAGGTCGGCGGTAAAAAATGAAAAACTGTTTTTT,CASSLRSAVKNEKLFF
TRBJ2-7,.,TRBV6-5,TRBD1,TGTGCCAGCAGATACGTCTGGACAGGGGACAACTACGAGCAGTACTTC,CASRYVWTGDNYEQYF
TRBJ2-3,.,TRBV9,.,TGTGCCAGCAGCGTAGGTCGGGAGCGCTATACGCAGTATTTT,CASSVGRERYTQYF
TRBJ1-2,.,TRBV2,.,TGTGCCAGCAGCCCTGTAGGGGGATTGATATTAGGTGGCTACACCTTC,CASSPVGGLILGGYTF
TRBJ2-3,once,TRBV28,TRBD1,TGTGCCAGTGGGGAAGGACAGGGGGCAACAGATACGCAGTATTTT,CASGEGQGATDTQYF
TRBJ2-3,.,TRBV28,.,TGTGCCAGCAGTATCCTCGACGTAAGCACAGATACGCAGTATTTT,CASSILDVSTDTQYF
TRBJ1-1,.,TRBV10-3,.,TGTGCCATCAGTGTCAGGGCCCCAGGTGACACTGAAGCTTTCTTT,CAISVRAPGDTEAFF
TRBJ1-2,.,TRBV9,TRBD1,TGTGCCAGCAGCGCCCGGACAGGCTATGGCTACACCTTC,CASSARTGYGYTF